This T cell receptor beta chain appears in the sequencing data of a study of Ad26.COV2.S vaccination and SARS-CoV-2 variants. The CDR3 length is 14 residues. V was trimmed by 0 bases and J by 8 bases, leaving 12 bases between them. The germline V gene has CDR1 SGDLS and CDR2 YYNGEE. Described treatment: roughly 19 received Ad26.COV2.S at low or high dose, single or two shots; 5 received placebo; per-sample allocation not given. Material that was analyzed had been drawn on day 63 after the first vaccine or placebo injection. The protocol was immunoSEQ multiplex PCR, while the TCRdb copy is restricted to in-frame clones and leaves out a portion. The top ten hold approximately 3.5% of the sample, which has about 350,000 clones, about 85% seen once.

The J gene is TRBJ2-1, the V gene TRBV9; D tentatively fits TRBD1 or TRBD2 (6 bases each). The TCR sequence derives from a person between 18 and 60 years old who received the Ad26.COV2.S COVID-19 vaccine or a placebo. The input for sequencing was peripheral blood, taken in a trial of Ad26.COV2.S vaccine versus placebo. The CDR3 spells CASSVEGGRDEQFF. CDR3 sequence (DNA): TGTGCCAGCAGCGTAGAGGGGGGTAGGGATGAGCAGTTCTTC.